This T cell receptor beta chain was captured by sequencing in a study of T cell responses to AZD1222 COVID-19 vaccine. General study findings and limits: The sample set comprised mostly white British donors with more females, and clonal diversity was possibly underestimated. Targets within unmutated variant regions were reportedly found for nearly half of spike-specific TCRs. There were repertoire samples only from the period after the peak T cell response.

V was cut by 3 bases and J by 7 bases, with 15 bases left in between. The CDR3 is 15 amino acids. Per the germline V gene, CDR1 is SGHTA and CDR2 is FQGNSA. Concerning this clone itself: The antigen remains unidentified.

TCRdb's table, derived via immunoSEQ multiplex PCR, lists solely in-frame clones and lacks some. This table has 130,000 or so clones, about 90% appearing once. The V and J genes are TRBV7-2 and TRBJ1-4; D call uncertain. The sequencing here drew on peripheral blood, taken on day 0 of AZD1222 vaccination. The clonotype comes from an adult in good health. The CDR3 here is CASSFQSDRSEKLFF. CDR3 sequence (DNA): TGTGCCAGCAGCTTCCAATCTGATCGGTCTGAAAAACTGTTTTTT.